The source of this TCR beta chain is a study of shared clonotypes between healthy human individuals (dated by TCRdb to 2020 to 2021). Some background on the complete study: The cohort included three men and two women between 18 and 49 years of age. Per donor, three plates each were used for CD4 naive and CD4 memory, two for CD8 naive, and one for CD8 memory. Blood TCR repertoires of a handful of healthy adults were deeply sequenced to estimate repertoire size and the extent of clonotype sharing between individuals. To increase sequencing depth and limit assay-specific biases, different laboratories used diverse techniques to prepare libraries and sequence TCR repertoires. Leukapheresis yielded between about 0.85 and 9.5 billion PBMCs per donor.

The paper as a whole reports these results and caveats: Estimated clonotype richness was generally larger for naive than for memory subsets. Sharing across four donors was observed for roughly 5.4% of naive CD4, less than 4% of naive CD8, 2.3% of memory CD4, and around 0.44% of memory CD8 clonotypes. Compared with non-shared clonotypes, clonotypes shared by all four sorted-subset donors had higher generation probabilities. Rarefaction of sorted-subset datasets indicated incomplete sequencing despite the large sequencing depth. Sampling was restricted to blood, and TCR repertoires in tissue are likely to differ from TCR repertoires in blood. The genetic and exposure-history diversity represented was limited by the small number of donors. Pairwise subsampling led to the expectation that sequencing depth would affect the degree of clonotype sharing among donors.

Donors were healthy HIV-negative adults with no recently reported acute infections or vaccinations. Every donor was a Caucasian adult living in Nashville, Tennessee, USA. CD4+ T cells were enriched through magnetic negative selection, after which naive cells were positively selected on CD45RA and the remaining negative fraction served as the memory subset. Blood was collected by leukapheresis, and PBMCs were isolated by Ficoll-Histopaque density gradient centrifugation and then cryopreserved in liquid nitrogen vapor phase. Purity and quantity of every magnetically sorted T cell population were checked by analytical flow cytometry. Each sorted fraction had its genomic DNA isolated and then quantified by UV absorbance on a Nanodrop 2000c. From the cysteine through the phenylalanine, the CDR3 covers 15 amino acids. Solely the CDR3 DNA is kept, with 45 bases framed from the first base. Trimming takes 4 bases from V and 1 base from J, and the germline ends sit 13 bases apart. The germline V gene gives CDR1 as KGHSH and CDR2 as LQKENI.

Using the deep immunoSEQ assay, TCR CDR3 regions were amplified from genomic DNA by multiplex PCR. Extracted genomic DNA from each cell subset was spread evenly across all wells of several immunoSEQ 96-well plates, with each plate serving as a replicate. For sorted subsets, about 0.2 ug genomic DNA, equal to tens of thousands of T cell genomes, was loaded into each replicate PCR. Purified libraries were measured with a Qubit 3.0 fluorometer, size-checked on a Bioanalyzer 2100, and measured again with the KAPA Library Quantification kit. Each immunoSEQ 96-well plate was sequenced on its own single-read 150-cycle Illumina NextSeq 550 flow cell. As for how the authors treated the data: Because only junctional sequences without quality scores were contained in the immunoSEQ output, filtering matching that applied to full-length reads could not be performed. Sequences were annotated with PyIR, a Python wrapper for IgBLAST v1.9, using IMGT germline references to assign V/J genes and CDR3. Reads were filtered out if the reads had weak V/J assignments (E-value above 1e-6), no CDR3, stop codons, out-of-frame junctions, or ambiguous translated residues. V3J clonotypes were defined as sequences sharing an identical inferred V gene, J gene, and CDR3 amino acid sequence. To compute the percentage overlap between repertoires, the number of shared unique clonotypes was divided by the size of the smaller repertoire. Three approaches were used to assess repertoire richness: RTK rarefaction, the Chao1 estimator, and Recon v2.1 estimates of unobserved clonotypes. For all TCRbeta clonotypes obtained by the gDNA method from a few donors, generation probabilities were computed with OLGA. The clones in this table, taken by TCRdb from immuneACCESS, are in-frame only. Not every clone is retained; where verified, under half of the shortfall comes from an unresolved V gene, and the cause of the rest is unknown. D and trimming were read from the DNA, whereas the V and J calls and clone size are those reported in that table. The sample table lists 1,500,000 or so clones, approximately 98.5% of them with a count of one. In total, the top ten clones hold around 0.38% of the sample.

In the case of this clone: Which antigen it targets is not known. No base qualities exist here, and no much larger clone lies one base off it.

The specimen sequenced was naive CD4+ T cells sorted from blood. Sample cell subset or site, as interpreted from the label and publication: CD45RA+ positively selected. This receptor chain uses TRBV18 and TRBJ1-1; the best D guess is TRBD1, with 5 bases matching. This TCR came from a young man in good health. The DNA sequence is given as TGTGCCAGCTCACGGACGGGACGCCAGAACACTGAAGCTTTCTTT. Translation gives CASSRTGRQNTEAFF. Beyond the CDR3, the reference TRBV18 and TRBJ1-1 genes provide the residues; the full variable domain reads: NAGVMQNPRHLVRRRGQEARLRCSPMKGHSHVYWYRQLPEEGLKFMVYLQKENIIDESGMPKERFSAEFPKEGPSILRIQQVVRGDSAAYFCASSRTGRQNTEAFFGQGTRLTVV.